One and the same sample provided the 16 T cell receptor beta chains below, sequenced in a study of post-analysis software for immune sequencing data. Overall study results and limits: When patients were compared with controls, about five TRBV segments were more frequent, TRBV5-6, TRBV5-1 and TRBV20-1 among them.

Their cognate antigens are unknown. Unique molecular identifiers were present in the TCR beta cDNA libraries. In TCRdb, the PCR reads were re-called with MiXCR into one record per CDR3 protein. Of about 770,000 distinct CDR3 sequences in the sample, roughly 46% were seen once. The source material was blood. These receptors were collected from a girl aged 10-17 years with multiple sclerosis.

The gene calls are TRBV11-3 and TRBJ2-5, with 9 bases matching TRBD2. This CDR3 contains 14 residues. V gave up 5 bases and J gave up 5 bases; unmatched junction bases: 6. Germline CDR1 SGHNT, CDR2 YENEEA. CDR3 sequence reads: CASSPLAGVETQYF. CDR3 DNA sequence: TGTGCCAGCAGCCCCTTAGCGGGAGTTGAGACCCAGTACTTC. Full variable domain (outside the CDR3, taken from reference TRBV11-3 and TRBJ2-5): EAGVVQSPRYKIIEKKQPVAFWCNPISGHNTLYWYLQNLGQGPELLIRYENEEAVDDSQLPKDRFSAERLKGVDSTLKIQPAELGDSAVYLCASSPLAGVETQYFGPGTRLLVL.

This clonotype has only a few counts. The chain is built from TRBV6-2 or TRBV6-3 and TRBJ2-7, with 7 positions matching TRBD2. With 5 bases clipped from V and 3 bases from J, the junction kept 7 bases outside the gene matches. The germline V gene encodes CDR1 MNHEY and CDR2 SVGEGT. The CDR3 runs to 14 residues. CDR3 sequence reads: CASSTTGGSYEQYF. The CDR3 coding sequence is TGTGCCAGCAGTACCACGGGGGGAAGCTACGAGCAGTACTTC.

This clonotype has just a few counts. The V and J genes are TRBV12-5 and TRBJ2-1, with TRBD2 identical over 7 bases. Germline-derived CDR1 and CDR2 are LGHNT and FRNRAP. With 7 bases clipped from V and 9 bases from J, the junction kept 15 bases outside the gene matches. The CDR3 loop spans 15 amino acids. The CDR3 bases are TGTGCTAGTGCCAACAGCGGGATCCCAAGAGGTGAGCAGTTCTTC. It translates to CASANSGIPRGEQFF.

The rearrangement links TRBV4-1 to TRBJ2-1, with 10 bases identical to TRBD2. The germline V gene encodes CDR1 MGHRA and CDR2 YSYEKL. This CDR3 region has 16 residues. The ends lost 1 base at V and 3 bases at J; junction bases unmatched: 3. The CDR3, as DNA: TGCGCCAGCAGCCAAGGGGAGCGGGAGGGCTACAATGAGCAGTTCTTC. Amino acids: CASSQGEREGYNEQFF.

For this clonotype: Its ends do not fully match the called genes, so a read error is possible. This chain links TRBV12-3 or TRBV12-4 with TRBJ2-3, with D perhaps matching TRBD1 or TRBD2 (5 bases each). This CDR3 region has 13 residues. This CDR3 is CASRGRTSDTQCF. The DNA of the CDR3 is TGTGCCTCAAGGGGACGGACCTCGGATACGCAGTGTTTT.

V is TRBV28 and J is TRBJ2-1; 11 bases are shared with TRBD2. Germline CDR1 reads MDHEN; CDR2 reads SYDVKM. J was trimmed by 0 bases and V by 6 bases; bases with no gene match: 16. The CDR3 consists of 20 residues. The CDR3 region is CASSPRRSISGRVSYNEQFF. Here the CDR3 DNA reads TGTGCCAGCAGCCCCCGGCGGTCGATTAGCGGGAGGGTCTCCTACAATGAGCAGTTCTTC.

V is TRBV12-3 or TRBV12-4 and J is TRBJ1-2; TRBD1 agrees at 9 bases. J lost 6 bases, V lost 1 base, and 12 bases had no gene match. This CDR3 has 17 residues. The CDR3, as DNA: TGTGCCAGCAGTTTAGTACAGGGGGCCACTTTCGGGGATGGCTACACCTTC. Protein: CASSLVQGATFGDGYTF.

This clonotype was observed a handful of times. This rearrangement joins TRBV12-3 or TRBV12-4 to TRBJ2-1; the D gene is possibly TRBD1 (5 bases). Trimming shortened V by 0 bases and J by 6 bases, and 12 bases separated the two germline ends. CDR3 length: 15 amino acids. CDR3 coding DNA: TGTGCCAGCAGTTTAGCTCAGGGTGTAGGCAATGAGCAGTTCTTC. Its translation is CASSLAQGVGNEQFF.

The genes are TRBV5-1 and TRBJ2-7; TRBD1 is a possible D gene (5 bases). The V end was cut by 4 bases, the J end by 1 base, with 12 bases between. Germline lookup yields CDR1 SGHRS and CDR2 YFSETQ. The CDR3 is 14 residues long. CDR3 loop: CASSTGADSYEQYF. In DNA, the CDR3 is TGCGCCAGCAGCACTGGGGCGGATTCCTACGAGCAGTACTTC.

This chain uses TRBV3-1 with TRBJ2-1, with a tentative D call TRBD1 (5 bases). The germline gives CDR1 LGHDT, CDR2 YNNKEL (reference sequence). The CDR3 contains 16 residues. Trimming left V 4 bases short and J 3 bases short, with 16 bases between. CDR3 coding DNA: TGTGCCAGCAGCCTCCAGGGCCTCCGTTACTACAATGAGCAGTTCTTC. Translated, it gives CASSLQGLRYYNEQFF.

This chain joins TRBV10-3 and TRBJ2-4; the D gene is possibly TRBD2 (5 bases). The better agreement between TRBJ2-7 and the DNA end casts doubt on the J call. The germline V gene has CDR1 ENHRY and CDR2 SYGVKD. This CDR3 is built from 13 residues. The CDR3 DNA reads as TGTGCCATCAGTAAGGAGGATTCCTACGAGCAGTACTTC. This codes for CAISKEDSYEQYF.

The rearrangement joins TRBV12-3 or TRBV12-4 to TRBJ2-7; TRBD2 matches at 11 bases. There are 15 residues in the CDR3. V shed 5 bases and J 3 bases; nucleotides not matched to a gene: 6. The CDR3 sequence is CASSALAGGLYEQYF. CDR3 coding DNA: TGTGCCAGCAGTGCTCTAGCGGGAGGCCTCTACGAGCAGTACTTC.

This clonotype was observed a handful of times. The rearrangement joins TRBV20-1 to TRBJ1-4; D unresolved. The ends were cut back, 1 base at V and 8 bases at J, with 14 bases in the middle. Germline V gives CDR1 DFQATT, CDR2 SNEGSKA (reference sequence). This CDR3 is 14 amino acids long. CDR3 sequence reads: CSARGASGVEKLFF. For the CDR3, the DNA is TGCAGTGCTAGAGGGGCCAGCGGGGTAGAAAAACTGTTTTTT.

This clonotype was found once. This chain connects TRBV6-5 to TRBJ1-1; D gene unclear. The length of the CDR3 is 16 residues. The V end lost 0 bases, the J end lost 5 bases, and 16 bases lay between the germline ends. The germline V gene has CDR1 MNHEY and CDR2 SVGAGI. CDR3 amino acids: CASSYSGRVSGTEAFF. CDR3 nucleotides: TGTGCCAGCAGTTACTCGGGGAGGGTGAGTGGGACTGAAGCTTTCTTT.

This clonotype was detected only a few times. The chain combines TRBV9 with TRBJ2-7, with unresolved D. The germline V and J ends were trimmed by 3 bases and 5 bases, with 18 bases remaining between them. There are 15 residues in the CDR3. Germline assignment: CDR1 SGDLS and CDR2 YYNGEE. The CDR3: CASSGPGREKDEQYF. The CDR3 nucleotides are TGTGCCAGCAGCGGACCGGGCCGCGAAAAGGACGAGCAGTACTTC. The full variable domain, with the rest looked up from reference TRBV9 and TRBJ2-7, is DSGVTQTPKHLITATGQRVTLRCSPRSGDLSVYWYQQSLDQGLQFLIQYYNGEERAKGNILERFSAQQFPDLHSELNLSSLELGDSALYFCASSGPGREKDEQYFGPGTRLTVT.

The chain carries TRBV7-6 and TRBJ2-7; the match to TRBD2 covers 7 bases. V lost 5 bases, J lost 7 bases, and 8 bases stayed unmatched. The CDR3 contains 13 residues. CDR1 is SGHVS and CDR2 is FNYEAQ in the germline V gene. CDR3 bases: TGTGCCAGCAGCGCAGCTAGCGGTTGGGAGCAGTACTTC. It codes for CASSAASGWEQYF.